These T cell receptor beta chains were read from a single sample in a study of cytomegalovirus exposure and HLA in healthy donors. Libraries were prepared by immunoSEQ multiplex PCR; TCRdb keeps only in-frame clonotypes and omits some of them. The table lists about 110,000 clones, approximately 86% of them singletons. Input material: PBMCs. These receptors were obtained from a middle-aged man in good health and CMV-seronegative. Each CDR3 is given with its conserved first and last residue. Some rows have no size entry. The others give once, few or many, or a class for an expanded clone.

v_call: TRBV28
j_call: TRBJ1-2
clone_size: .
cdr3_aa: CASSSDRDRGDYGYTF

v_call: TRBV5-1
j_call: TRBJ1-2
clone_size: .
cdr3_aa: CASSLAGRGNNYGYTF

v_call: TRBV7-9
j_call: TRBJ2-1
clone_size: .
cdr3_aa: CASSQRLQGPFPYNEQFF

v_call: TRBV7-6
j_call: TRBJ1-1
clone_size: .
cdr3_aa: CASSLQGGFTEAFF

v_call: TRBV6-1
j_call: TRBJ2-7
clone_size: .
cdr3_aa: CASTGIFYEQYF

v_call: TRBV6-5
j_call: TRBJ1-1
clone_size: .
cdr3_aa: CASSSGTLPDSEAFF

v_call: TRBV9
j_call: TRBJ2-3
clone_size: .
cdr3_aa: CASSVSSGTGQLTQYF

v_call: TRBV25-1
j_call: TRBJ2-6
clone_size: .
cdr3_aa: CASNPSGANVLTF

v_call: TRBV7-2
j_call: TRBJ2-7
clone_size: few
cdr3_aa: CASSAHRGGSYEQYF

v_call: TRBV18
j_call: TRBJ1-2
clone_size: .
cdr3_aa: CASSPRSETTNYGYTF

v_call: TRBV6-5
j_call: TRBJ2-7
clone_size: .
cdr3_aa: CASSPSGQGTYEQYF

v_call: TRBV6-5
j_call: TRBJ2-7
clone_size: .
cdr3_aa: CASSETGVYEQYF

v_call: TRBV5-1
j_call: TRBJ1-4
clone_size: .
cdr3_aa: CASSLTGTTNEKLFF

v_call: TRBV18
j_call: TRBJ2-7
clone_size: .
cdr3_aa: CASSPGQRAYEQYF

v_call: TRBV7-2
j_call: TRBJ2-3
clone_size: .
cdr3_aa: CASSLVLPRGGADTQYF

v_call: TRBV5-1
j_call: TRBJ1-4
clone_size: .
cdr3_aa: CASSPGQGKEKLFF

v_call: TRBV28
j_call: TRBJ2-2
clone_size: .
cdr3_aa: CASSFPGGAQTGELFF

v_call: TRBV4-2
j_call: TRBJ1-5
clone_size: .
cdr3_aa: CASSQGNSQSNQPQHF

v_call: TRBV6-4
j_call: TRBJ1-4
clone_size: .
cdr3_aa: CASSALGGEKLFF

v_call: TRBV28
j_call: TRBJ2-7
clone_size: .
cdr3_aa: CASSPGGPYEQYF

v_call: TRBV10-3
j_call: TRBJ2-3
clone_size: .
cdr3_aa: CAIREAGGSTDTQYF

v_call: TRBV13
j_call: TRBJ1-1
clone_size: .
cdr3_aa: CASSSGTRTGNEAFF

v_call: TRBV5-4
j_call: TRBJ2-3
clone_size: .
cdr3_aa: CASWPQATNTQYF

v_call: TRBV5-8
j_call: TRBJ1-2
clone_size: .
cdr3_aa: CASSFDDGDGYTF

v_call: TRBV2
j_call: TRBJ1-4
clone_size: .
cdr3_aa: CASRGDRDSANEKLFF

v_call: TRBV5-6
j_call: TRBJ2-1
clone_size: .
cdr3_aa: CASSGRRAGEQFF

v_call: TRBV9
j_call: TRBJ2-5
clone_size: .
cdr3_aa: CASSVGSLAGGTQETQYF

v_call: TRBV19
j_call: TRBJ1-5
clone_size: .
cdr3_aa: CASSAGQRNQPQHF

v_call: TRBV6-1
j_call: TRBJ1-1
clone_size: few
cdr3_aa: CASRATGNTEAFF

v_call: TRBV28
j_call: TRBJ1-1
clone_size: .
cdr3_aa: CASSRVGLVTEAFF

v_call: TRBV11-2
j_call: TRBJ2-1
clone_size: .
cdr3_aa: CASSLGLAGGSNEQFF

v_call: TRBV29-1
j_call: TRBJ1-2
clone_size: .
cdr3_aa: CSVRGQGALEGYGYTF

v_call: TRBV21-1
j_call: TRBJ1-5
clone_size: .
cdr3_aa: CASSKAQPGQPQHF

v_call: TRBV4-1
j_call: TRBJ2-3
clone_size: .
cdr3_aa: CASSQERGTGVADTQYF

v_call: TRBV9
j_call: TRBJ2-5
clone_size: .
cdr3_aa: CASSVALAPETQYF

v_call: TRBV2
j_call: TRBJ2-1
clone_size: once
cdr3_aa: CASSDSGAYNEQFF

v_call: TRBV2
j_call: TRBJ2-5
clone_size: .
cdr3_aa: CASSRLAGTKETQYF

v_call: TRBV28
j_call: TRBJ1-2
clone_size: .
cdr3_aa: CASNLQGGDYGYTF

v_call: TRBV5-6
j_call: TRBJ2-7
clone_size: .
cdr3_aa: CASSLVPGQGGYEQYF

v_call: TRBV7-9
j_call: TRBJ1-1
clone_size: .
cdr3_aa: CASSYAGGAGTEAFF

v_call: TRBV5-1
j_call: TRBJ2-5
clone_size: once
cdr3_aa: CASTRGGGGIEETQYF

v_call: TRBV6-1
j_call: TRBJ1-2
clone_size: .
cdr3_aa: CASSFRDNYGYTF

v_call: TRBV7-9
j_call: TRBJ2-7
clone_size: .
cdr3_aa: CASSPSGVFSYEQYF

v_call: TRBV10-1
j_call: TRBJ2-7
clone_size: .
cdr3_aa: CARPGPGGQGAKLESYEQYF

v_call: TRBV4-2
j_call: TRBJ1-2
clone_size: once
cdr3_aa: CASSQVTGAGGYGYTF

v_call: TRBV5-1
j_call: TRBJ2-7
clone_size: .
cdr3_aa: CASSLVGGNYEQYF

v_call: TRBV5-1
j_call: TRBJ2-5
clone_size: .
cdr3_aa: CASSSGGWETQYF

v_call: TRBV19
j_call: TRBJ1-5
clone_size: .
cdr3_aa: CASSIFRTGPRGNQPQHF

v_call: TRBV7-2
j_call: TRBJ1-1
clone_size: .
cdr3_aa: CASSVSRQVPEAFF